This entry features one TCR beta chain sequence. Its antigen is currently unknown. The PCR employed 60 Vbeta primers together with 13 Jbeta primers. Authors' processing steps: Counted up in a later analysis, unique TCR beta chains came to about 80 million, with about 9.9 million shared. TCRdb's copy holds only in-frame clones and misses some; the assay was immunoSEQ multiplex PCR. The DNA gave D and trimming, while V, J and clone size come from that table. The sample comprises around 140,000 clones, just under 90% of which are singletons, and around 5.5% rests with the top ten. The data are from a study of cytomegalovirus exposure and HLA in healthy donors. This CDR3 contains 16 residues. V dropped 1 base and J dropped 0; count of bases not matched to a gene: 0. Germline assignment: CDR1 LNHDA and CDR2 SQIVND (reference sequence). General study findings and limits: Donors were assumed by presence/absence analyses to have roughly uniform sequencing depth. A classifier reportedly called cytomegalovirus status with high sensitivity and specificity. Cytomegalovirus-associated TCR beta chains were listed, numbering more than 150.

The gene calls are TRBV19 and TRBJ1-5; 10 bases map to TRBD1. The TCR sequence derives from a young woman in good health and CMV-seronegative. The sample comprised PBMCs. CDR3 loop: CASSIGDRGSNQPQHF. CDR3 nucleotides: TGTGCCAGTAGTATAGGGGACAGGGGTAGCAATCAGCCCCAGCATTTT.